This T cell receptor (beta chain) derives from a study of blood T cell repertoires in COVID-19. Study information: Sites in the United States, Italy and Spain provided acute and convalescent COVID-19 samples.

TCRdb's table, derived via immunoSEQ multiplex PCR, lists solely in-frame clones and lacks some. The sample carries approximately 220,000 clones, about four fifths recorded once. Germline values: CDR1 MNHNS, CDR2 SASEGT. V gave up 3 bases and J gave up 0 bases, with 5 bases separating them. There are 13 residues in the CDR3. What was sequenced was peripheral blood. The V gene is TRBV6-1, the J gene TRBJ2-5; D remains ambiguous. The sequence was collected from a woman under 40 who had recovered from COVID-19. The CDR3 coding sequence is TGTGCCAGCAGTGATGGCCACCAAGAGACCCAGTACTTC. Protein product: CASSDGHQETQYF.